The clone carrying this T cell receptor (beta chain) has just a few counts. The target antigen is unknown. Of the isolated RNA, all was reverse transcribed, and so the sequenced material was expressed TCRB transcripts. Sequencing used immunoSEQ multiplex PCR; TCRdb keeps in-frame clones, though not all of them. The sample has 300,000 to 350,000 clones, under 8.5% seen once. The data derive from a study of beta chain features in type 1 diabetes. Across the whole study: When patients were set against healthy donors, age, gender and cell yields were similar. Study-wide results and caveats: Among patients with Type 1 diabetes, TCRB CDR3s were moderately but significantly shorter in every one of the four CD4+ subsets.

Averaging around 120 mL, one heparinised blood draw came from each individual donor. Material for sequencing was central memory CD4+ T cells from blood. The clonotype was recovered from a young woman in good health.

CDR3 in DNA: TGTGCCAGCAGTCGACAGGGAGTTGAAAAACTGTTTTTT. Residues: CASSRQGVEKLFF. This rearrangement joins TRBV9 to TRBJ1-4; the match to TRBD1 covers 7 bases. Unmatched junction bases numbered 5, after V lost 5 bases and J lost 7 bases. Germline CDR1 is SGDLS and CDR2 is YYNGEE. The CDR3 runs to 13 residues.